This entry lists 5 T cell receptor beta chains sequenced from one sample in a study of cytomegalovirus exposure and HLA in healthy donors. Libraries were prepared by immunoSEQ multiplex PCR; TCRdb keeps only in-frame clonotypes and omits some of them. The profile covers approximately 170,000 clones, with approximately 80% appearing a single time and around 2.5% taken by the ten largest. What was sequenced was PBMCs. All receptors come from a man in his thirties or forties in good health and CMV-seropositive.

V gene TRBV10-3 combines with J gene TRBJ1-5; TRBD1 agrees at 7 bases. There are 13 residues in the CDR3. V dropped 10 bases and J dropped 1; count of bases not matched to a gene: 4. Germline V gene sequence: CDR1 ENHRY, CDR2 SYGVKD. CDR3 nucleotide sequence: TGTGCCACACAGGGGTTGAGCAATCAGCCCCAGCATTTT. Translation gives CATQGLSNQPQHF.

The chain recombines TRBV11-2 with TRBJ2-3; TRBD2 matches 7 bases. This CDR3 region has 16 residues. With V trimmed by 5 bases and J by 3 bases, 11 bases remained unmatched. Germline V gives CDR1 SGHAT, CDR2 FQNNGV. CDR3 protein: CASSPVVLRGTDTQYF. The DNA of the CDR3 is TGTGCCAGCAGCCCCGTGGTTTTGCGGGGGACAGATACGCAGTATTTT.

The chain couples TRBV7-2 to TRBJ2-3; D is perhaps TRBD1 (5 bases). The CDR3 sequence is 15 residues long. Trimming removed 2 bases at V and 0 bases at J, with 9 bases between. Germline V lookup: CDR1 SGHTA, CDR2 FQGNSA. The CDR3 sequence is CASSLQGASTDTQYF. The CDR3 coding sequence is TGTGCCAGCAGCTTACAGGGCGCTAGCACAGATACGCAGTATTTT. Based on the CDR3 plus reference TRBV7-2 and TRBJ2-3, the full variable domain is GAGVSQSPSNKVTEKGKDVELRCDPISGHTALYWYRQSLGQGLEFLIYFQGNSAPDKSGLPSDRFSAERTGGSVSTLTIQRTQQEDSAVYLCASSLQGASTDTQYFGPGTRLTVL.

The DNA of the CDR3 is TGTGCCAGCAGCACGACTAGCATCAATGAGCAGTTCTTC. Its translation is CASSTTSINEQFF. The chain employs TRBV28 and TRBJ2-1; 7 nucleotides match TRBD2. From germline, CDR1 is MDHEN and CDR2 SYDVKM. CDR3 size: 13 residues. With V trimmed by 6 bases and J by 6 bases, 5 bases remained unmatched. Variable domain in full (rest from reference TRBV28 and TRBJ2-1): DVKVTQSSRYLVKRTGEKVFLECVQDMDHENMFWYRQDPGLGLRLIYFSYDVKMKEKGDIPEGYSVSREKKERFSLILESASTNQTSMYLCASSTTSINEQFFGPGTRLTVL.

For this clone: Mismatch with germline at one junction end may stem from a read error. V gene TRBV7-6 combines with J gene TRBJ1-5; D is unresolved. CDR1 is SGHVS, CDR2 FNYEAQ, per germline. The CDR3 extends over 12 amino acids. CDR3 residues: CASSLGGQSQHF. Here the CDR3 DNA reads TGTGCCAGCAGCTTAGGCGGTCAGTCCCAGCATTTT.